The entry that follows covers one TCR beta chain sequence. Its antigen is not yet known. No base quality values were provided; no much bigger clone lies one nucleotide off. The data originate from a study of CD8+CD57+ T cells in acquired aplastic anemia listed by TCRdb under 2018. Context from the whole study: On average, sorted CD4+ and CD8+ cells yielded 2.5 to 3.5 ug of extracted DNA, with a range of 0.2 to 27.4 ug. CD8+CD57+ expansion was defined as frequency above the mean frequency observed in healthy subjects. What the authors observed across the whole study: No significant difference in CD8+ Simpson's diversity was found between patients and healthy controls (P=0.060). Although 25 to 30 CD8+ CDR3 sequences were shared by patients and controls, these sequences appeared highly expressed in patients and within the immunodominant clones of patients.

The CDR3 runs 13 amino acids, cysteine and phenylalanine included. Only the CDR3 region is kept as DNA, spanning 39 bases read in frame from base 1. CDR1 and CDR2, per the germline V gene (reference sequence), are SEHNR and FQNEAQ. V sheds 8 bases and J sheds 4 bases, leaving 11 bases between their ends. Expansion of CD8+CD57+ cells had been shown by flow cytometry in the patients chosen for sequencing. Every patient had a diagnosis of severe acquired aplastic anemia based on International Study of Aplastic Anemia and Agranulocytosis and Camitta criteria. No therapy had been received by the patients at the time of blood sampling. The study deep-sequenced TCR repertoires of sorted CD4+ and CD8+ blood T cells from severe aplastic anemia patients and healthy subjects. Patients were enrolled under clinicaltrials.gov protocols 00001620, 01623167, 00001397, 00071045, 00081523 and 00961064 in the USA. Ficoll-Paque density gradient centrifugation was used to isolate peripheral blood mononuclear cells. Before DNA extraction, CD4+ and CD8+ T cells were sorted by FACS or by magnetic beads.

Genomic DNA was used as template for profiling of TCR beta VDJ combinations and CDR3 sequences. TCR repertoire sequencing was run on an Illumina HiSeq 2000. Under the source paper's analysis protocol: TRBV/TRBJ rearrangement plots, CDR3 size and DJ length profiles, and Simpson's diversity index were used to assess repertoires. The immunodominant clone was defined as the most abundant DNA sequence in deep sequencing data. CDR3 amino acid sequences were screened for sharing across subjects and compared with published repertoires and the VDJdb database. The raw public data were reprocessed by TCRdb itself: fastp quality trimming at Q25, MiXCR clonotype calling, in-frame beta chains only. Rows with one shared CDR3 protein collapse into an entry with the most common genes and DNA. These V and J calls are TCRdb output, not the study's own analysis. This sample gives some 200,000 distinct CDR3 sequences in total; more than 55% of them show up just once. The top ten constitute around 58% of the sample.

Material for sequencing was sorted CD4+, CD8+, or CD8+CD57+ T cells (not recorded which) from PBMCs. The rearranged chain carries TRBV7-9 and TRBJ1-4, with an unclear D gene assignment. This clonotype was sampled from a human donor with aplastic anemia. CDR3 sequence: CASLSFGNEKLFF. In nucleotides, the sequence is TGTGCCAGCCTATCGTTTGGTAATGAAAAACTGTTTTTT.